This T cell receptor beta chain was obtained from a study of OX40 agonist ivuxolimab in advanced cancers. Germline trimming cut 6 bases from V and 7 bases from J; bases unmatched to any gene: 10. The CDR3 is 15 residues long. Germline assignment: CDR1 MRHNA and CDR2 SNTAGT. Some clones are missing from TCRdb's copy, which holds only in-frame ones; the method was immunoSEQ multiplex PCR. The sample has approximately 110,000 clones, less than 95% seen once. Samples of blood were obtained at baseline, on cycle 4 day 1, and on cycle 7 day 1. The sample consisted of CD4+ or CD8+ T cells sorted from blood, taken in a trial of the OX40 agonist ivuxolimab. The sequence was obtained from an adult with an advanced solid tumor such as melanoma, head and neck, liver or kidney cancer. The gene calls are TRBV6-4 and TRBJ2-1, with 9 bases matching TRBD1. CDR3 DNA sequence: TGTGCCAGCAGCTTACTTGGGACAGGGCGAAATGAGCAGTTCTTC. This gives the protein CASSLLGTGRNEQFF.